This TCR beta chain is drawn from a study of CD8+ T cells in alopecia areata. Across the whole study: At a dose of 5 to 10 mg twice daily, oral tofacitinib was given to treated patients. For 6 to 18 months, tofacitinib was taken, and 6 months off drug followed. General study findings and limits: Sequence data from scalp samples additionally include resident alphabeta T cells of normal skin. The study found higher clonality in lesional than normal scalp, especially in alopecia totalis/universalis.

Extracted from the samples, RNA was reverse transcribed into cDNA to serve as the sequencing template. The table came from immunoSEQ multiplex PCR; TCRdb's copy has only in-frame clones and leaves some out. The sample holds 100,000 to 150,000 clones, 49% seen once. This CDR3 spans 15 amino acids. V dropped 4 bases and J dropped 3 bases, with 16 bases sitting between them. Looked up from germline, CDR1 is SGDLS and CDR2 is YYNGEE. This clone was seen a few times. The antigen remains unidentified. The TCR comes from a human donor with alopecia areata. Sequences were derived from CD8+ T cells sorted from blood, sampled at week 0. This chain connects TRBV9 to TRBJ2-5; D uncertain. The CDR3 is CASSTSGYGKETQYF. CDR3 DNA sequence: TGTGCCAGCAGCACCTCGGGCTACGGCAAAGAGACCCAGTACTTC.